What follows describes a single T cell receptor beta chain. The sample originates from a study of cytomegalovirus exposure and HLA in healthy donors. PCR employed 60 Vbeta and 13 Jbeta primers. The assay was immunoSEQ multiplex PCR, and TCRdb's table has in-frame clones only and misses some. The repertoire holds under 250,000 clones, with 85% as singletons. Unmatched junction bases numbered 7, after V lost 2 bases and J lost 2 bases. Per germline, CDR1 SEHNR and CDR2 FQNEAQ (reference sequence). CDR3 length equals 16 residues. The clonotype originates from a woman in her forties or fifties in good health and CMV-seronegative. This chain joins TRBV7-9 and TRBJ2-3; TRBD2 matches 7 bases. The sample comprised PBMCs. The CDR3 is CASSLKMLADTDTQYF. The CDR3 bases are TGTGCCAGCAGCTTAAAGATGCTAGCGGACACAGATACGCAGTATTTT.